Listed below are T cell receptor beta chains from one sample, sequenced in a study of CD8 T cells in Susac syndrome. In TCRdb, the immunoSEQ multiplex PCR reads were re-called with MiXCR into one record per CDR3 protein. The data show almost 450,000 distinct CDR3 sequences, approximately 85% seen once. Sequencing was done on a sample of CD8+ T cells from PBMCs. These receptors originate from a human donor with multiple sclerosis. The CDR3 runs from the conserved cysteine through the conserved F or W. D genes are given only for firm matches. Clone sizes are given selectively: once, few, many, or a class where the clone is expanded.

abundance | j_gene | d_gene | len | v_gene | CDR3nt | CDR3aa
. | TRBJ1-6 | TRBD1 | 13 | TRBV27 | TGTGCCAGCAGTCGACAGGGGAATTCACCCCTCCACTTT | CASSRQGNSPLHF
. | TRBJ1-4 | . | 14 | TRBV7-9 | TGTGCCAGCTGCCAAGGAGGGGATCGGGAAAAACTGTTTTTT | CASCQGGDREKLFF
few | TRBJ1-2 | . | 14 | TRBV6-5 | TGTGCCAGCAGTTACTCGATCCAGCTTTATGGCTACACCTTC | CASSYSIQLYGYTF
. | TRBJ2-5 | . | 12 | TRBV28 | TGTGCCAGCAGTTTAAGGCCCTTTTCCCAGTACTTC | CASSLRPFSQYF
. | TRBJ1-1 | TRBD1 | 17 | TRBV7-2 | TGTGCCAGCAGCACGTATATCGGACAGGAGCTATACATTGAAGCTTTCTTT | CASSTYIGQELYIEAFF
. | TRBJ2-3 | TRBD2 | 16 | TRBV27 | TGTGCCAGCAGTGTCATAGCGGGAGGTGGAACAGATACGCAGTATTTT | CASSVIAGGGTDTQYF
. | TRBJ2-1 | . | 12 | TRBV28 | TGTGCCACCTACCAAGGGGGAAATGAGCAGTTCTTC | CATYQGGNEQFF
. | TRBJ2-1 | . | 12 | TRBV25-1 | TGTGCCAGCAGTGAATTTTTTGGTGAGCAGTTCTTC | CASSEFFGEQFF
. | TRBJ1-2 | . | 13 | TRBV25-1 | TGTGCCAGCATGCATTGGGAATCGGATGGCTACACCTTC | CASMHWESDGYTF
. | TRBJ1-1 | . | 13 | TRBV7-9 | TGTGCCAGCAGCTTAGGGGCCCTTGGGACGGCTTTCTTT | CASSLGALGTAFF
. | TRBJ2-2 | . | 16 | TRBV11-2 | TGTGCCAGCAGCTTTACCGAGGCATCGAACACCGGGGAGCTGTTTTTT | CASSFTEASNTGELFF
. | TRBJ1-5 | . | 14 | TRBV4-1 | TGCGCCAGCAGCCCCCGGCCCGGCGGGCAGCCCCAGCATTTT | CASSPRPGGQPQHF
. | TRBJ2-5 | TRBD1 | 14 | TRBV30 | TGTGCCTGGAGTCACACAGGGGGCCAAGAGACCCAGTACTTC | CAWSHTGGQETQYF
. | TRBJ2-7 | . | 15 | TRBV27 | TGTGCCAGCAGTTTATCGGCGACAGGCCACTACGAGCAGTACTTC | CASSLSATGHYEQYF
. | TRBJ1-5 | . | 18 | TRBV6-2/TRBV6-3 | TGTGCCAGCAGTTACGTCTACAGGGATGCTTTCAGCAATCAGCCCCAGCATTTT | CASSYVYRDAFSNQPQHF
. | TRBJ1-1 | . | 14 | TRBV5-1 | TGCGCCAGCAGGCTATGGGGGTCGGGCACTGAAGCTTTCTTT | CASRLWGSGTEAFF
. | TRBJ1-4 | . | 15 | TRBV15 | TGTGCCACCAGCAGAGACAGGGGAAATAATCTAAAACTGTTTTTT | CATSRDRGNNLKLFF
. | TRBJ2-7 | . | 14 | TRBV28 | TGTGCCAGCAGTGACTGGGACGGAACCTACGAGCAGTACTTC | CASSDWDGTYEQYF
. | TRBJ1-1 | TRBD1 | 15 | TRBV27 | TGTGCCAGCACGTCTAGGACAGGGGGGAACACTGAAGCTTTCTTT | CASTSRTGGNTEAFF
. | TRBJ2-7 | . | 11 | TRBV27 | TGTGCCAGCAGTTACGATCACGAGCAGTACTTC | CASSYDHEQYF
few | TRBJ2-1 | TRBD2 | 15 | TRBV20-1 | TGCAGTGCTAGAGATGGTCCTAGCGGGCACAATGAGCAGTTCTTC | CSARDGPSGHNEQFF
. | TRBJ2-1 | . | 15 | TRBV5-1 | TGCGCCAGCAGCTTGGGGCCCGGGCTAAACCTTTTCGTGGTCTTC | CASSLGPGLNLFVVF
. | TRBJ1-5 | TRBD1 | 17 | TRBV2 | TGTGCCAGCAGCCCCCGGGGTTCAGGGGGTGGCAATCAGCCCCAGCATTTT | CASSPRGSGGGNQPQHF
. | TRBJ2-7 | . | 14 | TRBV6-5 | TGTGCCAGCAGTCCAAGGACTACGTCCTACGAGCAGTACTTC | CASSPRTTSYEQYF
. | TRBJ2-1 | TRBD2 | 13 | TRBV6-5 | TGTGCCAGCAGCCCCGGGGGGGGCGATGAGCAGTTCTTC | CASSPGGGDEQFF
. | TRBJ2-5 | . | 16 | TRBV14 | TGTGCCAGCAGCCAAGCTAAGTGGGGGAGGAAAGAGACCCAGTACTTC | CASSQAKWGRKETQYF
. | TRBJ2-1 | TRBD2 | 16 | TRBV20-1 | TGCAGTGCCTATGGCGCGGGGGGGCCTAACAGCAATGAGCAGTTCTTC | CSAYGAGGPNSNEQFF
. | TRBJ1-4 | . | 14 | TRBV5-6 | TGTGCCAGCAGACGAGGCGGGCACAATGAAAAACTGTTTTTT | CASRRGGHNEKLFF
once | TRBJ1-2 | TRBD1 | 15 | TRBV13 | TGTGCCAGCAGCCCACAGGTGTCAGGGGACAGTGGCTACACCTTC | CASSPQVSGDSGYTF
. | TRBJ2-7 | . | 12 | TRBV30 | TGTGCCTGGAGTGTGACAGAGTACGAGCAGTACTTC | CAWSVTEYEQYF
. | TRBJ2-7 | TRBD1 | 16 | TRBV5-1 | TGCGCCAGCAGCTTCGGACGACAGGGGGAGAACTACGAGCAGTACTTC | CASSFGRQGENYEQYF
. | TRBJ1-3 | . | 17 | TRBV4-1 | TGCGCCAGCAGCCCGCTGAATGACGGTCCCTCTGGAAACACCATATATTTT | CASSPLNDGPSGNTIYF
. | TRBJ2-7 | . | 13 | TRBV25-1 | TGTGCCAGCAGTTTCAGGAGTACCGCCGAGCAGTACTTC | CASSFRSTAEQYF
. | TRBJ2-1 | TRBD2 | 16 | TRBV3-1 | TGTGCCAGCAGCCCTTTAGCGGGAGGGCCAGTCGATGAGCAGTTCTTC | CASSPLAGGPVDEQFF
. | TRBJ1-5 | . | 14 | TRBV5-6 | TGTGCCAGCGGGGCAGGGGTTAGCAATCAGCCCCAGCATTTT | CASGAGVSNQPQHF
. | TRBJ1-1 | . | 15 | TRBV10-3 | TGTGCCATCAGTGAGTCGGGGGGGCTGGGCACTGAAGCTTTCTTT | CAISESGGLGTEAFF
. | TRBJ2-1 | . | 14 | TRBV7-9 | TGTGCCAGCAGCGGGCCTGGGGACGGCCCGAGGCAGTTCTTC | CASSGPGDGPRQFF
. | TRBJ1-2 | . | 16 | TRBV3-1 | TGTGCCAGCACCTTTAATCCGGAGGGACCATATGGAGGCTACACCTTC | CASTFNPEGPYGGYTF
. | TRBJ1-6 | TRBD1 | 14 | TRBV27 | TGTGCCAGCAGTACGGACAGGGGGGATTCACTTCTCCACTTT | CASSTDRGDSLLHF
few | TRBJ2-7 | . | 14 | TRBV20-1 | TGCAGTGCTCCCACAGGGGGGGATTCCTACGAGCAGTACTTC | CSAPTGGDSYEQYF
. | TRBJ2-1 | TRBD2 | 17 | TRBV7-9 | TGTGCCAGCAGTCATACTAGCGGGAGACACTCCTACAATGAGCAGTTCTTC | CASSHTSGRHSYNEQFF
. | TRBJ2-1 | . | 13 | TRBV19 | TGTGCCAGTATCGGGACGGTTTACAATGAGCAGTTCTTC | CASIGTVYNEQFF
many | TRBJ2-7 | . | 10 | TRBV2 | TGTGCCAGCAGCGGGTACGAGCAGTACTTC | CASSGYEQYF
. | TRBJ2-2 | . | 13 | TRBV27 | TGTGCCAGCCCTGAGGGGTATACCGGGGAGCTGTTTTTT | CASPEGYTGELFF
few | TRBJ2-3 | . | 14 | TRBV28 | TGTGCCAGCAGTTCGGGACTGGTCACAGATACGCAGTATTTT | CASSSGLVTDTQYF
. | TRBJ1-1 | TRBD1 | 17 | TRBV5-4 | TGTGCCAGCAGCGTCACGGGACAGGGGGCCGTCGACACTGAAGCTTTCTTT | CASSVTGQGAVDTEAFF
few | TRBJ2-7 | TRBD2 | 15 | TRBV6-5 | TGTGCCAGCAGTTACAGGGGACTAAGTTCCTACGAGCAGTACTTC | CASSYRGLSSYEQYF
. | TRBJ2-3 | TRBD2 | 20 | TRBV28 | TGTGCCAGCAGTTCTCCCTCAATCACCACGCCGGGCGGGAGGAAAAATACGCAGTATTTT | CASSSPSITTPGGRKNTQYF
. | TRBJ2-7 | . | 14 | TRBV14 | TGTGCCAGCATCGACTACAGGGTCCCCTACGAGCAGTACTTC | CASIDYRVPYEQYF
. | TRBJ1-2 | . | 14 | TRBV7-3 | TGTGCCAGCAGCTTAACGTCGGCTGGCTATGGCTACACCTTC | CASSLTSAGYGYTF
. | TRBJ2-1 | TRBD1 | 13 | TRBV5-1 | TGCGCCAGCCAAGGACAGGGGTGGAATGAGCAGTTCTTC | CASQGQGWNEQFF
. | TRBJ2-7 | TRBD1 | 15 | TRBV27 | TGTGCCGGCAGTTTAACCGGGACAGGTGCCTACGAGCAGTACTTC | CAGSLTGTGAYEQYF
. | TRBJ1-2 | TRBD1 | 13 | TRBV4-1 | TGCGCCAGCAGCCACCTGACAGGGGTCGGCTACACCTTC | CASSHLTGVGYTF
. | TRBJ1-1 | . | 14 | TRBV5-6 | TGTGCCAGCAGCTTGTCGGCTCCGAACACTGAAGCTTTCTTT | CASSLSAPNTEAFF
. | TRBJ2-4 | . | 15 | TRBV5-1 | TGCGCCAGCAGCTTTCTCCCGGGGAGGAGAAACATTCAGTACTTC | CASSFLPGRRNIQYF